Listed below are T cell receptor beta chains from one sample, sequenced in a study of T cell responses to AZD1222 COVID-19 vaccine. The table came from immunoSEQ multiplex PCR; TCRdb's copy has only in-frame clones and leaves some out. The sample carries some 130,000 clones, over 85% recorded once. Sequenced here: peripheral blood, sampled on day 0 of AZD1222 vaccination. The source is an adult in good health. Each CDR3 is given with its conserved first and last residue. D genes are given only for firm matches. Size is stated for part of the rows, as once, few or many counts, or as a class when the clone is expanded.

j_gene	v_gene	abundance	d_gene	CDR3aa	CDR3nt
TRBJ1-3	TRBV5-1	.	TRBD1	CASSAGTGSVGNTIYF	TGCGCCAGCAGCGCCGGGACAGGGAGCGTTGGAAACACCATATATTTT
TRBJ2-5	TRBV28	.	.	CASRLRVVRKFGETQYF	TGTGCCAGCAGATTGAGGGTGGTTCGAAAATTCGGAGAGACCCAGTACTTC
TRBJ1-1	TRBV5-1	.	TRBD1	CASSNDLQGRAFF	TGCGCCAGCAGTAACGATTTACAGGGGCGGGCTTTCTTT
TRBJ1-5	TRBV28	.	TRBD1	CASKPRRQGTRVSNQPQHF	TGTGCCAGCAAACCCCGTCGACAGGGGACCCGGGTCAGCAATCAGCCCCAGCATTTT
TRBJ2-7	TRBV6-5	few	TRBD1	CASSYSTGQGFEQYF	TGTGCCAGCAGTTACTCGACGGGACAGGGGTTCGAGCAGTACTTC
TRBJ2-3	TRBV7-2	.	TRBD2	CASSLVPSGGGDTQYF	TGTGCCAGCAGCTTAGTCCCTTCGGGGGGGGGAGATACGCAGTATTTT
TRBJ2-7	TRBV30	.	.	CAWSANSYEQYF	TGTGCCTGGAGTGCCAACAGCTACGAGCAGTACTTC
TRBJ2-7	TRBV2	.	.	CASSAKDLQF	TGTGCCAGCAGTGCAAAGGATCTTCAATTC
TRBJ1-2	TRBV7-2	.	.	CASSLGERRDGYTF	TGTGCCAGCAGCTTAGGAGAGCGCCGCGATGGCTACACCTTC
TRBJ2-1	TRBV7-8	.	.	CASSPSQFF	TGTGCCAGCAGCCCGTCGCAGTTCTTC
TRBJ2-1	TRBV7-2	.	TRBD2	CASSQSGGANNEQFF	TGTGCCAGCAGCCAAAGCGGGGGGGCAAACAATGAGCAGTTCTTC
TRBJ2-7	TRBV10-3	once	TRBD1	CAISESRGTAGIYEQYF	TGTGCCATCAGTGAGTCCCGTGGGACAGCTGGTATATACGAGCAGTACTTC
TRBJ2-7	TRBV9	.	TRBD1	CASSVGGQEYEQYF	TGTGCCAGCAGCGTAGGGGGACAGGAATACGAGCAGTACTTC
TRBJ2-2	TRBV5-5	.	TRBD2	CASSLQGGRAGELFF	TGTGCCAGCAGCCTCCAGGGAGGGCGGGCCGGGGAGCTGTTTTTT
TRBJ1-3	TRBV6-5	.	.	CASTPTTSGNTIYF	TGTGCCAGCACTCCGACGACCTCTGGAAACACCATATATTTT
TRBJ1-2	TRBV6-5	few	.	CASSQQQNYGYTF	TGTGCCAGCAGCCAACAGCAGAACTATGGCTACACCTTC
TRBJ2-5	TRBV6-2/TRBV6-3	once	TRBD1	CASSYSRGQGGETQYF	TGTGCCAGCAGTTACTCGAGGGGACAGGGAGGCGAGACCCAGTACTTC